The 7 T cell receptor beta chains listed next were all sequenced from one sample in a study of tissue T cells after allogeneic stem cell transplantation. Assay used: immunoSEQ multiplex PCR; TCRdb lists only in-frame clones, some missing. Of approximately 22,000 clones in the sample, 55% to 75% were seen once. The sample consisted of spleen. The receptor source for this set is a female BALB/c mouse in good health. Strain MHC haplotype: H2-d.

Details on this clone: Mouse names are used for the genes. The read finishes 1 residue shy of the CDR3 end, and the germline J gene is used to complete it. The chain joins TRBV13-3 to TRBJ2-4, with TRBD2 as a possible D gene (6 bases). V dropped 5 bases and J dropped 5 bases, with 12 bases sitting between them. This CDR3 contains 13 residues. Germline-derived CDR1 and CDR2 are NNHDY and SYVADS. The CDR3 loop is CASSPGTLNTLYF. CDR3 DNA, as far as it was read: TGTGCCAGCAGCCCCGGGACTTTAAACACCTTGTAC. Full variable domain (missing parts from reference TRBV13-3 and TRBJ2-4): EAAVTQSPRSKVAVTGGKVTLSCHQTNNHDYMYWYRQDTGHGLRLIHYSYVADSTEKGDIPDGYKASRPSQENFSLILELASLSQTAVYFCASSPGTLNTLYFGAGTRLSVL.

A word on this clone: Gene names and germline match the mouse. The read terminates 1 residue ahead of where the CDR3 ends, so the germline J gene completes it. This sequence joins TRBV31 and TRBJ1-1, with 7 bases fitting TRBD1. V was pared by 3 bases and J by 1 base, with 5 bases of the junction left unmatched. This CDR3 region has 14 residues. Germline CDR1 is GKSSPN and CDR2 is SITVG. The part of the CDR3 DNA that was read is TGTGCCTGGAGCCGGACAGGTGGAAACACAGAAGTCTTC. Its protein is CAWSRTGGNTEVF. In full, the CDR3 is CAWSRTGGNTEVFF.

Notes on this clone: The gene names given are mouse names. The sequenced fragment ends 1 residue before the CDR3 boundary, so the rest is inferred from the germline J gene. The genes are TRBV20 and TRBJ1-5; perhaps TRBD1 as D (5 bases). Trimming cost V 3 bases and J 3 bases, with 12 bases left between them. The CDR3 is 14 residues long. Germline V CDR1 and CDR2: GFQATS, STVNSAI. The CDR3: CGARGRGGNQAPLF. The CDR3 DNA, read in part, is TGTGGTGCTAGAGGACGGGGCGGCAACCAGGCTCCGCTT. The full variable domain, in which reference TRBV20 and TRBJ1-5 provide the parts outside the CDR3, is GALVYQYPRRTICKSGTSMRMECQAVGFQATSVAWYRQSPQKTFELIALSTVNSAIKYEQNFTQEKFPISHPNLSFSSMTVLNAYLEDRGLYLCGARGRGGNQAPLFGEGTRLSVL.

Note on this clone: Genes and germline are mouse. The CDR3 sequence: CGAGQGRNTLYF. The CDR3 DNA, read in part, is TGTGGTGCTGGACAGGGGAGAAACACCTTGTAC. This chain connects TRBV20 to TRBJ2-4, with 9 bases identical to TRBD1. The read falls 1 residue short of the CDR3 end, and the missing part is taken from the germline J gene. The CDR3 runs 12 residues. Germline trimming cut 5 bases from V and 5 bases from J; bases unmatched to any gene: 2. Germline CDR1 GFQATS, CDR2 STVNSAI.

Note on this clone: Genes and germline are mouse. Partial CDR3 DNA: TGTGCCAGCAGCCAAGACTCGGTCTATGCTGAGCAGTTC. Amino acids: CASSQDSVYAEQF. The full CDR3 reads CASSQDSVYAEQFF. The gene calls are TRBV2 and TRBJ2-1; no definite D call. The read falls 1 residue short of the CDR3 end, and the missing part is taken from the germline J gene. The length of the CDR3 is 14 residues. Germline CDR1 is LGHNA and CDR2 is YSYQKL. The V gene lost 0 bases and the J gene lost 3 bases, with 6 bases spanning the gap.

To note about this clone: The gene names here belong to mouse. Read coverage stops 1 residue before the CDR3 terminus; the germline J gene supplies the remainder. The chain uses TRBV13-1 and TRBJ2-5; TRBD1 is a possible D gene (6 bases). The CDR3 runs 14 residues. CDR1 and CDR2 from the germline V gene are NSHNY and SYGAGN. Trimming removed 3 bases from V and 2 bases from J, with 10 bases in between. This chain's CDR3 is CASSGGTPQDTQYF. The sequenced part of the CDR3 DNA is TGTGCCAGCAGTGGCGGGACACCCCAAGACACCCAGTAC.

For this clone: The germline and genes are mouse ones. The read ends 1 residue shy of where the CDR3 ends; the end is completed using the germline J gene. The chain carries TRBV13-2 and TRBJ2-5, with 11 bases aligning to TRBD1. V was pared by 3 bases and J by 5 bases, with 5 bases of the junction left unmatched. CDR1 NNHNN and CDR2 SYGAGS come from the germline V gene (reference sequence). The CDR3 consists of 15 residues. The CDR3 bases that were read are TGTGCCAGCGGTGCCCCGGGACAGGGGGGAGACACCCAGTAC. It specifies CASGAPGQGGDTQY. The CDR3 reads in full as CASGAPGQGGDTQYF.